The 3 T cell receptor beta chains in this list originate from one sample, sequenced in a study of blood T cell repertoires in COVID-19 (dated by TCRdb to the early 2020s). Library generation was performed with the immunoSEQ multiplex PCR assay. The immuneACCESS repertoire file appears here via TCRdb, limited to in-frame rearrangements. These files lack a portion of the clones; in checked studies, under half of the deficit traces to unresolved V genes, and the cause of the others is not known. The sample contains around 200,000 clones, 88% of them found a single time. In total, the top ten clones hold approximately 2.7% of the sample. Sequenced: PBMCs or T cells enriched from blood (not recorded which). Receptor source: a woman aged 25-40 years who had recovered from COVID-19.

The J gene is TRBJ1-5, the V gene TRBV6-5; TRBD1 might be the D (6 bases). V lost 6 bases, J lost 0 bases, and 12 bases lay in between. This CDR3 has 15 amino acids. CDR1 MNHEY and CDR2 SVGAGI come from the germline V gene. CDR3 coding DNA: TGTGCCAGCAGAATGACAGGAGATAGCAATCAGCCCCAGCATTTT. Protein sequence: CASRMTGDSNQPQHF.

This chain joins TRBV4-2 and TRBJ2-3; D is perhaps TRBD2 (5 bases). There are 17 residues in the CDR3. Germline loops: CDR1 LGHNA, CDR2 YNFKEQ. V was shortened by 0 bases and J by 2 bases, with 15 bases between the two germline ends. The CDR3 coding sequence is TGTGCCAGCAGCCAAGATAGGGCTAGCTCCCTCACAGATACGCAGTATTTT. Translating gives CASSQDRASSLTDTQYF.

The chain has TRBV3-1 (or the pseudogene TRBV3-2) and TRBJ2-2, with D possibly matching TRBD1 (5 bases). The CDR3 runs to 16 residues. V gave up 0 bases and J gave up 7 bases, with 15 bases separating them. Germline V gene sequence: CDR1 LGHDT, CDR2 YNNKEL (reference sequence). The CDR3 region has the DNA TGTGCCAGCAGCCAAGATTGGGCAGGGTTCAACGGGGAGCTGTTTTTT. It specifies CASSQDWAGFNGELFF.